What follows are 28 T cell receptor beta chains derived from one specimen sequenced in a study of spatial heterogeneity in lung cancer. TCRdb reprocessed the 5' RACE reads via MiXCR and lists one record per CDR3 protein. Of several thousand distinct CDR3 sequences listed, 15% to 19% are singletons. The sample's time point: sample taken at primary tumor resection. This specimen consisted of normal lung tissue next to the tumor, obtained at surgery. The receptor set was obtained from a male donor with early-stage non-small cell lung cancer.

V usage is TRBV5-1 and J usage is TRBJ1-2; D perhaps matches TRBD1 (5 bases). CDR1 and CDR2 from the germline V gene are SGHRS and YFSETQ. This CDR3 has 13 residues. V lost 0 bases and J 8 bases, leaving 11 bases between the germline ends. The CDR3 spells CASSLGQGFGYTF. DNA for the CDR3: TGCGCCAGCAGCTTGGGCCAGGGCTTCGGCTACACCTTC.

In its sample, this clonotype was seen once. CDR3 in amino acids: CASSRSGGYQETQYF. The CDR3 DNA reads as TGTGCCAGCAGTCGATCAGGGGGGTACCAAGAGACCCAGTACTTC. The chain carries TRBV6-5 and TRBJ2-5; possible D gene TRBD1, 7 bases. V was cut by 5 bases and J by 0 bases, with 13 bases left in between. This CDR3 spans 15 amino acids. In germline, CDR1 is MNHEY, CDR2 SVGAGI.

Judged by abundance, this clonotype is medium-sized. V and J are TRBV29-1 and TRBJ1-2; D is uncertain. Germline CDR1 is SQVTM and CDR2 is ANQGSEA. There are 12 residues in the CDR3. The V end lost 0 bases, the J end lost 1 base, and 3 bases lay between the germline ends. CDR3 sequence (DNA): TGCAGCGTTGAAGATCTTAACTATGGCTACACCTTC. This codes for CSVEDLNYGYTF.

The CDR3, as DNA: TGTGCCAGCAAGGCGCGGCCGGAGCTTAGAGTTAATGAAAAACTGTTTTTT. Protein: CASKARPELRVNEKLFF. The V and J genes are TRBV6-2 or TRBV6-3 and TRBJ1-4; D is undetermined. CDR3 length: 17 amino acids. Trimming took 7 bases from V and 4 from J, leaving 22 bases between them. CDR1 is MNHEY and CDR2 is SVGEGT in the germline V gene.

This clonotype was picked up many times. This chain uses TRBV2 with TRBJ2-2; the match to TRBD2 covers 11 bases. This CDR3 is 16 amino acids long. The trim removed 5 bases at V and 1 base at J, leaving 3 bases unmatched. Germline loops: CDR1 SNHLY, CDR2 FYNNEI. The CDR3 protein is CASSILAGVNTGELFF. The CDR3 DNA follows: TGTGCCAGCAGTATACTAGCGGGGGTGAACACCGGGGAGCTGTTTTTT.

The chain carries TRBV10-2 and TRBJ2-7; TRBD1 is a possible D gene (5 bases). V lost 6 bases, J lost 2 bases, and 11 bases lay in between. Germline-derived CDR1 and CDR2 are WSHSY and SAAADI. This CDR3 has 13 residues. In nucleotides, the CDR3 is TGCGCCAGCAGGGACATTTCCACCTACGAGCAGTACTTC. This gives the protein CASRDISTYEQYF.

This sequence joins TRBV5-1 and TRBJ2-5; a weak D match, TRBD2 (5 bases). The CDR3 extends over 12 amino acids. Trimming took off 7 bases at V and 2 bases at J, with 9 bases between the two ends. Per the germline V gene, CDR1 is SGHRS and CDR2 is YFSETQ. CDR3 bases: TGCGCCAGCTCGCGAGGGCAAGAGACCCAGTACTTC. Translated, it gives CASSRGQETQYF.

This chain connects TRBV28 to TRBJ2-1; D not resolved. Deletions cut 2 bases from V and 0 bases from J, with 14 bases between. The CDR3 has 17 amino acids. From germline, CDR1 is MDHEN and CDR2 SYDVKM. CDR3 nucleotide sequence: TGTGCCAGCAGTTTAGAGTTGGGTCCGAGCTCCTACAATGAGCAGTTCTTC. Translating gives CASSLELGPSSYNEQFF.

The chain has TRBV4-3 and TRBJ2-5; TRBD1 is a possible D gene (6 bases). Trimming took 0 bases from V and 5 from J, leaving 10 bases between them. The germline gives CDR1 LGHNA, CDR2 YSLEER. The CDR3 has 14 amino acids. CDR3 residues: CASSQDGQTETQYF. The CDR3 bases are TGCGCCAGCAGCCAAGATGGACAGACGGAGACCCAGTACTTC.

This clonotype was seen repeatedly, ten times or more. The chain is built from TRBV30 and TRBJ1-2; 7 nucleotides line up with TRBD1. J gave up 4 bases and V 1 base, and 0 bases lay outside the gene matches. The CDR3 is 12 amino acids. Germline V CDR1 and CDR2: GTSNPN, SVGIG (reference sequence). In DNA, the CDR3 is TGTGCCTGGAGTGGACAGGGCTATGGCTACACCTTC. This translates into CAWSGQGYGYTF.

This clonotype has a count of ten or more. J is TRBJ2-7 and V is TRBV5-5; 11 nucleotides align to TRBD2. In germline, CDR1 is SGHKS, CDR2 YYEKEE (reference sequence). The J segment lost 3 bases and the V segment lost 4 bases, leaving 6 bases of the junction unmatched. The CDR3 runs to 15 residues. The CDR3 protein is CASSPRLAGIYEQYF. The CDR3 DNA follows: TGTGCCAGCAGCCCCAGACTAGCGGGGATCTACGAGCAGTACTTC.

This clonotype appeared many times. V is TRBV2 and J is TRBJ2-5, with TRBD1 as a possible D gene (5 bases). CDR1 is SNHLY and CDR2 is FYNNEI in the germline V gene. V lost 7 bases to trimming and J lost 6 bases, with 9 bases between them. The CDR3 extends over 11 amino acids. CDR3 amino acids: CASMGPKTQYF. The CDR3 DNA reads TGTGCCAGCATGGGGCCGAAGACCCAGTACTTC.

By frequency in the sample, this clonotype is medium-sized. The chain is built from TRBV30 and TRBJ1-3, with 7 positions matching TRBD1. Germline V CDR1 and CDR2: GTSNPN, SVGIG (reference sequence). The V segment lost 2 bases and the J segment 2 bases; nucleotides outside the gene matches: 3. This CDR3 comprises 14 residues. The CDR3 protein is CAWSRQGAGNTIYF. CDR3 DNA sequence: TGTGCCTGGAGTCGACAGGGAGCTGGAAACACCATATATTTT.

This clonotype appeared many times. The DNA for the CDR3 is TGTGCCAGCAGTGACCCAGGGGGACAGGACGAGCAGTACTTC. As protein: CASSDPGGQDEQYF. This chain connects TRBV25-1 to TRBJ2-7; 8 bases line up with TRBD1. The CDR3 spans 14 residues. V dropped 3 bases and J dropped 5; count of bases not matched to a gene: 6. Germline CDR1 and CDR2: MGHDK and SYGVNS.

The V and J genes are TRBV7-3 and TRBJ2-3; weak D call: TRBD2 (7 bases). The germline gives CDR1 SGHTA, CDR2 FQGTGA. This CDR3 is built from 16 residues. V was clipped by 5 bases and J by 5 bases, with 20 bases between them. The CDR3 is CASSPARGGGEDTQYF. The CDR3 coding sequence is TGTGCCAGCAGCCCCGCAAGAGGGGGGGGTGAAGATACGCAGTATTTT.

By frequency in the sample, this clonotype is medium-sized. This chain links TRBV6-1 with TRBJ1-2; 7 bases fit TRBD1. Unmatched junction bases numbered 16, after V lost 2 bases and J lost 4 bases. The length of the CDR3 is 18 residues. Germline CDR1 MNHNS, CDR2 SASEGT. CDR3 protein: CASSESPGGFQASYGYTF. The CDR3 DNA is TGTGCCAGCAGTGAATCTCCAGGGGGATTCCAAGCCTCCTATGGCTACACCTTC.

This clonotype occurred many times. The CDR3 region has the DNA TGTGCCAGCAGAAACCCGAGTGGGCCGTGCACCTTC. Translating gives CASRNPSGPCTF. The rearrangement links TRBV12-3 or TRBV12-4 to TRBJ1-2, with D hard to call. V dropped 6 bases and J dropped 13 bases, with 18 bases sitting between them. The CDR3 runs 12 residues.

This clonotype is medium-sized within its sample. The J gene is TRBJ1-2, the V gene TRBV28; TRBD1 matches at 9 bases. Per the germline V gene, CDR1 is MDHEN and CDR2 is SYDVKM. CDR3 length: 12 amino acids. Unmatched junction bases numbered 4, after V lost 6 bases and J lost 8 bases. This chain's CDR3 is CASRTGGDGYTF. CDR3 sequence (DNA): TGTGCCAGCAGAACAGGGGGCGACGGCTACACCTTC.

There are many counts of this clonotype. The J gene is TRBJ2-7, the V gene TRBV20-1, with 7 positions matching TRBD1. The CDR3 length is 12 residues. The trim removed 4 bases at V and 7 bases at J, leaving 7 bases unmatched. Germline CDR1 DFQATT, CDR2 SNEGSKA (reference sequence). The CDR3 nucleotides read TGCAGTGCTATTGAGGGGGCGAGTGAGCAGTACTTC. Its protein is CSAIEGASEQYF.

This clonotype counts as medium-sized (0.01 to 0.1%). CDR3 in DNA: TGTGCCAGCAGTGTGGGACAGGGGCCCTACGAGCAGTACTTC. Amino acids: CASSVGQGPYEQYF. This chain joins TRBV6-5 and TRBJ2-7, with 10 bases lining up with TRBD1. Germline CDR1 is MNHEY and CDR2 is SVGAGI. Germline trimming cut 5 bases from V and 2 bases from J; bases unmatched to any gene: 3. This CDR3 is built from 14 residues.

The sample holds a few counts of this clonotype. The rearrangement joins TRBV6-4 to TRBJ2-1; D may be TRBD1 (6 bases). Germline lookup yields CDR1 MRHNA and CDR2 SNTAGT. Trimming cost V 5 bases and J 0 bases, with 11 bases left between them. CDR3 length: 15 amino acids. CDR3 bases: TGTGCCAGCAGTCTGGGGGCTACCTCCTACAATGAGCAGTTCTTC. Its protein product is CASSLGATSYNEQFF.

In its sample, this clonotype is medium-sized. The V call is TRBV2, the J call TRBJ1-1, with a possible D match to TRBD1 (5 bases). V lost 5 bases to trimming and J lost 4 bases, with 11 bases between them. This CDR3 has 13 amino acids. Germline V gene data show CDR1 as SNHLY and CDR2 as FYNNEI. For the CDR3, the DNA is TGTGCCAGCAGTCTGGGGGAGGGCACTGAAGCTTTCTTT. Amino acid sequence: CASSLGEGTEAFF. The full variable domain, completed using reference TRBV2 and TRBJ1-1, is EPEVTQTPSHQVTQMGQEVILRCVPISNHLYFYWYRQILGQKVEFLVSFYNNEISEKSEIFDDQFSVERPDGSNFTLKIRSTKLEDSAMYFCASSLGEGTEAFFGQGTRLTVV.

By its share, this clonotype is medium-sized. This chain joins TRBV12-3 or TRBV12-4 and TRBJ1-5; D is unresolved. The CDR3 is made up of 12 amino acids. Trimming pared 5 bases from V and 0 bases from J, leaving 2 bases between. For the CDR3, the DNA is TGTGCCAGCAGTCATAGCAATCAGCCCCAGCATTTT. This translates into CASSHSNQPQHF.

This clonotype has a count of ten or more. V usage is TRBV7-2 and J usage is TRBJ2-2; D remains unclear. Germline assignment: CDR1 SGHTA and CDR2 FQGNSA. This CDR3 spans 14 amino acids. V was cut by 5 bases and J by 4 bases, with 11 bases left in between. The CDR3 sequence: CASSQLFGTGELFF. Here the CDR3 DNA reads TGTGCCAGCAGCCAATTATTTGGCACCGGGGAGCTGTTTTTT.

This clonotype was seen a few times. This chain links TRBV7-2 with TRBJ1-2, with D possibly being TRBD1 (6 bases). Germline V gene sequence: CDR1 SGHTA, CDR2 FQGNSA. V lost 2 bases, J lost 0 bases, and 13 bases lay in between. The CDR3 sequence is 16 residues long. The CDR3 reads CASSLLGQLSNYGYTF. CDR3 sequence (DNA): TGTGCCAGCAGCTTACTCGGACAGCTCTCTAACTATGGCTACACCTTC.

The J gene is TRBJ2-5, the V gene TRBV5-1; TRBD1 matches at 9 bases. Trimming cost V 6 bases and J 2 bases; bases outside gene matches: 11. Germline assignment: CDR1 SGHRS and CDR2 YFSETQ. The CDR3 length is 16 residues. The chain's CDR3 is CASTFDPGQGQETQYF. In DNA form, the CDR3 reads TGCGCCAGCACCTTTGACCCGGGACAGGGTCAAGAGACCCAGTACTTC.

This clonotype was counted between two and nine times. The chain joins TRBV11-2 to TRBJ2-1; 8 bases are a match to TRBD2. J lost 6 bases, V lost 1 base, and 8 bases had no gene match. The CDR3 runs to 16 residues. Germline CDR1 SGHAT, CDR2 FQNNGV. The DNA of the CDR3 is TGTGCCAGCAGCTTAGGCCCGGGGGGGCTCCGCAATGAGCAGTTCTTC. It is translated as CASSLGPGGLRNEQFF.

This clonotype has a count of ten or more. The V call is TRBV5-1, the J call TRBJ2-3; 12 bases fit TRBD1. Germline V gives CDR1 SGHRS, CDR2 YFSETQ. The trim removed 5 bases at V and 7 bases at J, leaving 8 bases unmatched. This CDR3 comprises 15 residues. Written as DNA, the CDR3 is TGCGCCAGCAGTCCCGATGGGACAGGGGGCAATACGCAGTATTTT. Its protein is CASSPDGTGGNTQYF.